This record covers a single TCR beta chain. The data were taken from a study of Graves' ophthalmopathy and Graves' hyperthyroidism. Trimming left V 6 bases short and J 8 bases short, with 13 bases between. This CDR3 spans 12 amino acids. Germline CDR1 MDHEN, CDR2 SYDVKM. Amplifying from RNA transcripts, the study obtained TCR beta CDR3 regions. RT-PCR was first run with HTBI primers, then multiplex PCR in a second round. MiXCR, applied by TCRdb to the multiplex PCR reads, yields one record per CDR3 protein. The sample lists a few hundred thousand distinct CDR3 sequences, less than 20% occurring once. This rearrangement joins TRBV28 to TRBJ1-2; D perhaps matches TRBD1 (5 bases). Sequenced input: peripheral blood. The TCR was taken from a woman between 18 and 29 years old with stable Graves' hyperthyroidism. CDR3 coding DNA: TGTGCCAGCAGAAAGGGACCTCGGGGCTACACCTTC. Its protein product is CASRKGPRGYTF.